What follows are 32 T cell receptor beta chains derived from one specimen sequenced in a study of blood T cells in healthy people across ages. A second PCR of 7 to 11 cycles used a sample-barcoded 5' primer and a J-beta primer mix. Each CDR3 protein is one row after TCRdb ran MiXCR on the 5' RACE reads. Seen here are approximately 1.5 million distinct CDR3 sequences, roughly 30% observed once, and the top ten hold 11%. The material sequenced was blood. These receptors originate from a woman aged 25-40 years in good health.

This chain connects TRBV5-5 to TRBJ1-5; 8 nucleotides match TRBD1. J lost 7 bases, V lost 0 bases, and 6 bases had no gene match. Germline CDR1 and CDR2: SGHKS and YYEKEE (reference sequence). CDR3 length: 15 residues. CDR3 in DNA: TGTGCCAGCAGCTTGGGACAGGGGAGGGCCCAGCCCCAGCATTTT. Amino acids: CASSLGQGRAQPQHF.

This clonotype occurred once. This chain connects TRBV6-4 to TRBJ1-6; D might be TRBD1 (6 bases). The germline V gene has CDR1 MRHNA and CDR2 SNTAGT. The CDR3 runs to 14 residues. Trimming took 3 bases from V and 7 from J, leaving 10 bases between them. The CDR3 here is CASSEQGLNSPLHF. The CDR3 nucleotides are TGTGCCAGCAGTGAGCAGGGGCTAAATTCACCCCTCCACTTT.

CDR3 sequence reads: CASSFPGRNTEAFF. CDR3 bases: TGTGCCAGCAGTTTTCCGGGACGGAACACTGAAGCTTTCTTT. V and J are TRBV27 and TRBJ1-1; D might be TRBD1 (5 bases). V gave up 3 bases and J gave up 1 base, with 9 bases separating them. CDR3 length: 14 amino acids. Germline CDR1 MNHEY, CDR2 SMNVEV (reference sequence).

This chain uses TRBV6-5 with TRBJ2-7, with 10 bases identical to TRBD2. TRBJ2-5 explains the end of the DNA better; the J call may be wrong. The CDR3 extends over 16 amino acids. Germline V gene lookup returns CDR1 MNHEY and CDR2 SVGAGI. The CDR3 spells CASSYSGSAGGKTQYF. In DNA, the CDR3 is TGTGCCAGCAGTTACTCGGGTTCAGCGGGGGGGAAGACCCAGTACTTC.

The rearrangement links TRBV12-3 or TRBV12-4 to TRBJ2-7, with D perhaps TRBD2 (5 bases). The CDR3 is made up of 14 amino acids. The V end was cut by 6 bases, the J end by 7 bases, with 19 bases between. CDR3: CASSTLASRGEQYF. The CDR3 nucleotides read TGTGCCAGCAGCACTCTGGCCAGCCGAGGGGAGCAGTACTTC.

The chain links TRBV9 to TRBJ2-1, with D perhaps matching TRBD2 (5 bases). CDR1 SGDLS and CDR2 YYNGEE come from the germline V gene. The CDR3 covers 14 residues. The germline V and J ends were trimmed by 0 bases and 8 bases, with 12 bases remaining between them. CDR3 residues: CASSVEDSYDEQFF. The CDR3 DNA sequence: TGTGCCAGCAGCGTAGAGGACTCGTACGATGAGCAGTTCTTC.

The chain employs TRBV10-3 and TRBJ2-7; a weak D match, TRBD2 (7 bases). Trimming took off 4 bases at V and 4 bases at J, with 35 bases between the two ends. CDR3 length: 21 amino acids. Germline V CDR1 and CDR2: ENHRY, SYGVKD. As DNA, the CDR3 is TGTGCCATCAGTGGAGGGCCCCAGGTAGGGGGTACTAGCGTCGGTAGGTACGAGCAGTACTTC. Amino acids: CAISGGPQVGGTSVGRYEQYF.

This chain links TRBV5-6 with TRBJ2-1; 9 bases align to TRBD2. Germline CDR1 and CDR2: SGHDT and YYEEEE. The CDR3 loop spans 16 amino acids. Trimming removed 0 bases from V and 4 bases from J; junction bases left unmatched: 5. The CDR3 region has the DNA TGTGCCAGCAGCTTGGAGACTAGCGGACCTTACAATGAGCAGTTCTTC. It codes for CASSLETSGPYNEQFF.

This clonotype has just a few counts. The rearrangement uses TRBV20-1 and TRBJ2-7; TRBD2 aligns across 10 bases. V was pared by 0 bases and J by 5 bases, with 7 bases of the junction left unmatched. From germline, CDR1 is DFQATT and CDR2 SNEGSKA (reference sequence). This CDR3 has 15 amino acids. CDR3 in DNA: TGCAGTGCTAGAGATGGGGCTAGCGGGAGAAACGAGCAGTACTTC. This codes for CSARDGASGRNEQYF.

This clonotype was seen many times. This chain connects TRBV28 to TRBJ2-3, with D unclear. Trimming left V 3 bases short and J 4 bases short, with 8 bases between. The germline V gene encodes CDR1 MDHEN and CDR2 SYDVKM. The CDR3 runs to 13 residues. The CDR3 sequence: CASSFRIADTQYF. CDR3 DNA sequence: TGTGCCAGCAGTTTCCGCATTGCAGATACGCAGTATTTT.

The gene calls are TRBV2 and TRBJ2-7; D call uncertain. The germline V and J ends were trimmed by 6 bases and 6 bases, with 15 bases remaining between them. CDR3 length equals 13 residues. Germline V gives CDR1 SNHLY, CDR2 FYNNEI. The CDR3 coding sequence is TGTGCCAGCAGCCGGGCCCTGCCTACCGAGCAGTACTTC. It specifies CASSRALPTEQYF.

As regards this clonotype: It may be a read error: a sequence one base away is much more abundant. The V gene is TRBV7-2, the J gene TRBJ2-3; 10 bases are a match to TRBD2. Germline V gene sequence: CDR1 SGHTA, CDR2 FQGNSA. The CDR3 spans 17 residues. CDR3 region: CASSPQSGGVSTDMQYF. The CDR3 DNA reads TGTGCCAGCAGCCCCCAAAGCGGGGGGGTAAGCACAGATATGCAGTATTTT.

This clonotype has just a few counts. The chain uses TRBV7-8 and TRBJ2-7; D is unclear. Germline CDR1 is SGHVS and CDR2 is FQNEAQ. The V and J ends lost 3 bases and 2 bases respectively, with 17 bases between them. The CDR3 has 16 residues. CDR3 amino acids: CASSFVLAAPTYEQYF. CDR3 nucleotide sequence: TGTGCCAGCAGCTTTGTTTTAGCTGCCCCAACCTACGAGCAGTACTTC.

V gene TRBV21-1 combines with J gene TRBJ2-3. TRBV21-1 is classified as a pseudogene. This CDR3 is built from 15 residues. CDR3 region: CASRIAGEGTDTQYF. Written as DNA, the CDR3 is TGTGCCAGCCGTATAGCGGGGGAAGGCACAGATACGCAGTATTTT.

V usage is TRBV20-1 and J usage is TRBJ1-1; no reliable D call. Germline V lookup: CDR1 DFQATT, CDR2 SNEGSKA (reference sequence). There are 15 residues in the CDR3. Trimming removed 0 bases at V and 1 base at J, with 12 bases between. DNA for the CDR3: TGCAGTGCTAGAGATGATCCCCCGGGGAACACTGAAGCTTTCTTT. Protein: CSARDDPPGNTEAFF.

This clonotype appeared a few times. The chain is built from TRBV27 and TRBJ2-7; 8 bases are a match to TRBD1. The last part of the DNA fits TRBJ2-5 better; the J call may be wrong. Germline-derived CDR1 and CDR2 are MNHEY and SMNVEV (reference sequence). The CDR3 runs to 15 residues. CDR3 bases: TGTGCCAGCAGTTTATACAGGGGGGATGGGGAGACCCAGTACTTC. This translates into CASSLYRGDGETQYF.

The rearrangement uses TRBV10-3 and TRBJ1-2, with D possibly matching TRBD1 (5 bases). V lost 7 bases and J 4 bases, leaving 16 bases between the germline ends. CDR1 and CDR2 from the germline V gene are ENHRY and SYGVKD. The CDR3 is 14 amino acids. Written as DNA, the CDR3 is TGTGCCATCACCTTGGACAAACAACCCTATGGCTACACCTTC. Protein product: CAITLDKQPYGYTF.

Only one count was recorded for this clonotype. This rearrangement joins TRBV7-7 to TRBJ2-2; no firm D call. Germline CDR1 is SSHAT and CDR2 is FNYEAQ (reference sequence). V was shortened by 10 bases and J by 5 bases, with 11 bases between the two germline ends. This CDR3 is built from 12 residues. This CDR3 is CAIDSGTGELFF. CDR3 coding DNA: TGTGCCATCGACTCGGGTACCGGGGAGCTGTTTTTT.

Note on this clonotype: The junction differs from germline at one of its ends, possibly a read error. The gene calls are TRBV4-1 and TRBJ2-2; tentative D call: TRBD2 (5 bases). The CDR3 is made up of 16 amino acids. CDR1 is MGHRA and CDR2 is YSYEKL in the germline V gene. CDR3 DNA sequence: TGCGCCAGCGGCCAAGGACTGGTCGCGAACACCGGGGAGCTGTTTTTT. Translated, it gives CASGQGLVANTGELFF.

The CDR3 DNA reads TGCAGTGCTAATTCGGGACTAGCGGGGCTTAGCTCCTACAATGAGCAGTTCTTC. Its protein product is CSANSGLAGLSSYNEQFF. The chain employs TRBV20-1 and TRBJ2-1, with TRBD2 matching 13 bases. Germline V gives CDR1 DFQATT, CDR2 SNEGSKA (reference sequence). CDR3 length: 18 residues. Trimming at V came to 4 bases and at J to 0 bases, leaving 9 bases not matched to a gene.

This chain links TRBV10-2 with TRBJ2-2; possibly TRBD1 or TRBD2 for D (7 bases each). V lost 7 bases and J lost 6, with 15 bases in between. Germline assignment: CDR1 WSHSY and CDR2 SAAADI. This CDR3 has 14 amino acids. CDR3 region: CASTPGGGPGELFF. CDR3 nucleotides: TGCGCCAGCACCCCAGGGGGGGGGCCCGGGGAGCTGTTTTTT.

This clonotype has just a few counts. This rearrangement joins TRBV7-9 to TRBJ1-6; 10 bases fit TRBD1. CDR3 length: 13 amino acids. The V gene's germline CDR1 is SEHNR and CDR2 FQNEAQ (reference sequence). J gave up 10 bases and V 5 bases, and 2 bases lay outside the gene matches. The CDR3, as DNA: TGTGCCAGCAGCCGGACAGGGGGATCACCCCTCCACTTT. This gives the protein CASSRTGGSPLHF. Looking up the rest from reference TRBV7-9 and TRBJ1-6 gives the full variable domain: DTGVSQNPRHKITKRGQNVTFRCDPISEHNRLYWYRQTLGQGPEFLTYFQNEAQLEKSRLLSDRFSAERPKGSFSTLEIQRTEQGDSAMYLCASSRTGGSPLHFGNGTRLTVT.

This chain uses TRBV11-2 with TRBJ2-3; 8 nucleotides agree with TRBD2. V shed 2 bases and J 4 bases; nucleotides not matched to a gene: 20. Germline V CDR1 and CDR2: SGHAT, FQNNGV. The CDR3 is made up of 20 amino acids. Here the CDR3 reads CASSLYGHVGAGLGADTQYF. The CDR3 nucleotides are TGTGCCAGCAGCTTATATGGTCATGTTGGAGCGGGACTAGGGGCAGATACGCAGTATTTT.

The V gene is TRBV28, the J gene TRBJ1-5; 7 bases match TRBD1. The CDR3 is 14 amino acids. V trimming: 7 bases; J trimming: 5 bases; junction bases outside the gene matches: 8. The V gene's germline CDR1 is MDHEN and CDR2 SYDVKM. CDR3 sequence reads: CASTPGQDHQPQHF. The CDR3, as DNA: TGTGCCAGCACCCCCGGACAGGATCATCAGCCCCAGCATTTT.

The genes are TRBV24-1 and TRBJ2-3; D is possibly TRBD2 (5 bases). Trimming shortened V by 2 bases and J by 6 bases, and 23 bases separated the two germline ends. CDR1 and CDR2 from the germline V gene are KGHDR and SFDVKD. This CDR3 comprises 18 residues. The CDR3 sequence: CATSDSSGGAVGWDTQYF. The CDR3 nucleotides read TGTGCCACCAGTGATTCCTCCGGCGGAGCGGTAGGGTGGGATACGCAGTATTTT.

CDR3 protein: CASSPQGISEKLFF. Written as DNA, the CDR3 is TGTGCCAGCAGTCCACAGGGGATTAGTGAAAAACTGTTTTTT. The rearrangement links TRBV6-6 to TRBJ1-4, with TRBD1 identical over 7 bases. CDR1 and CDR2 (germline): MNHNY, SVGAGI (reference sequence). V lost 5 bases and J lost 7; bases outside the gene matches: 7. This CDR3 comprises 14 residues.

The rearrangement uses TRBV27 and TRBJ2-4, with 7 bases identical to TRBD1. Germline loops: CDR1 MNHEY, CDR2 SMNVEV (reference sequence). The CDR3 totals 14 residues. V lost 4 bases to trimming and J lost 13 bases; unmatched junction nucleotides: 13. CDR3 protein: CASSYWTGSQKQYF. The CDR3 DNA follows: TGTGCCAGCAGTTATTGGACAGGTTCCCAAAAGCAGTACTTC.

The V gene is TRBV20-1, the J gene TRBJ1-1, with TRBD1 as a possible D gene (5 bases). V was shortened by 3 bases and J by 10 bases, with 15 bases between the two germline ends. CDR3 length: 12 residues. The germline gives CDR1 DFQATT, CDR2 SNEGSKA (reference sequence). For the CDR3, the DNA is TGCAGTGCTAGTCCTCCCGACGGGGGAGCTTTCTTT. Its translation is CSASPPDGGAFF.

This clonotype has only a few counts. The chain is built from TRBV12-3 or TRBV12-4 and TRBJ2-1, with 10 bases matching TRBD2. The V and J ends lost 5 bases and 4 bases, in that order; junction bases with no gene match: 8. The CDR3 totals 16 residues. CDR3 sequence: CASSPQLAGGYNEQFF. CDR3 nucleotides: TGTGCCAGCAGTCCTCAGTTAGCGGGAGGATACAATGAGCAGTTCTTC.

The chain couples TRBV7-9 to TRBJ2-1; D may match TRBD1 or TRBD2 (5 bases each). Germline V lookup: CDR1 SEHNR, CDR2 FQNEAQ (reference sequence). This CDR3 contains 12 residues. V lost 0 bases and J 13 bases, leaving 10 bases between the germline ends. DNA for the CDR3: TGTGCCAGCAGCTTAGCGCACGGGGCACAGTTCTTC. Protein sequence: CASSLAHGAQFF.

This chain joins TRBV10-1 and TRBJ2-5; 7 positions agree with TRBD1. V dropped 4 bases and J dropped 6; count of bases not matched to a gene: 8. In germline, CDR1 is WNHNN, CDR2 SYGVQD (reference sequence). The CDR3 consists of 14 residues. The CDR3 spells CASSGRTGAKTQYF. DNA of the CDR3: TGCGCCAGCAGTGGACGGACAGGCGCGAAGACCCAGTACTTC.

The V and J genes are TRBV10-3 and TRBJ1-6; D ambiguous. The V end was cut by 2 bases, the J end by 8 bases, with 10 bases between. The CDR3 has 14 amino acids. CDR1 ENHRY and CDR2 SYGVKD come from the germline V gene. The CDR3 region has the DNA TGTGCCATCAGTGAGAGCCCCCGTTATTCACCCCTCCACTTT. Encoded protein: CAISESPRYSPLHF.